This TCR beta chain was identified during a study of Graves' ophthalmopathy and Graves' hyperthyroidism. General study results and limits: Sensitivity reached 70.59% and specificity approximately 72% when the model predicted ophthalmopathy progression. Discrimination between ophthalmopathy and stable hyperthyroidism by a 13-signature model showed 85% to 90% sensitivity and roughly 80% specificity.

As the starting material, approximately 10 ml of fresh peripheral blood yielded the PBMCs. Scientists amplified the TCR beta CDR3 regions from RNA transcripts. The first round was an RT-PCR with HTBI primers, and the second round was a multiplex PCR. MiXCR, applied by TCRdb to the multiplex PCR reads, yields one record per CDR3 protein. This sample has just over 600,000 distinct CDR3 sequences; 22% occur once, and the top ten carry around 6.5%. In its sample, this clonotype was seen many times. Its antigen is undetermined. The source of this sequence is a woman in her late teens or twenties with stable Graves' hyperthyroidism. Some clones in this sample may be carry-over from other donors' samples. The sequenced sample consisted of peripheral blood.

CDR3 residues: CASSPQGASNQPQHF. For the CDR3, the DNA is TGTGCCAGCAGTCCCCAGGGGGCTAGCAATCAGCCCCAGCATTTT. V usage is TRBV12-3 or TRBV12-4 and J usage is TRBJ1-5; 8 bases are shared with TRBD1. The CDR3 runs to 15 residues. The V segment lost 5 bases and the J segment 0 bases; nucleotides outside the gene matches: 3.